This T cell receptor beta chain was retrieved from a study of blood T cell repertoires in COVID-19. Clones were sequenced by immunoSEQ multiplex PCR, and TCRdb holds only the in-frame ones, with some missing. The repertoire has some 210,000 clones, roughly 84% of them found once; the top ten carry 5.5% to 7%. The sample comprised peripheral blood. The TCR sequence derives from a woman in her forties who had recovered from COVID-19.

The CDR3, as DNA: TGTGCCAGCAGCTTAGCTGTCCTAACGACTGGGAATGAGCAGTTCTTC. It specifies CASSLAVLTTGNEQFF. The chain has TRBV11-2 and TRBJ2-1, with D unresolved. This CDR3 is built from 16 residues. V gave up 1 base and J gave up 7 bases, with 17 bases separating them. Germline CDR1 SGHAT, CDR2 FQNNGV.